The 11 T cell receptor beta chains presented below share a single source sample, sequenced in a study of neurological immune-mediated disorders. As to time point: longitudinal time-point 2. TCRdb ran MiXCR on the 5' RACE reads and lists one entry per CDR3 protein. The sample records roughly 98,000 distinct CDR3 sequences, roughly 13% being singletons. Sequencing input: PBMCs. The receptors derive from a female donor with HTLV-1-associated myelopathy (HAM/TSP).

A few counts support this clonotype. J is TRBJ2-1 and V is TRBV6-5; tentatively, D is TRBD2 (5 bases). Germline V CDR1 and CDR2: MNHEY, SVGAGI. Trimming cost V 8 bases and J 3 bases, with 14 bases left between them. This CDR3 has 14 residues. The DNA for the CDR3 is TGTGCCAGCGGTGGGAGACTGGTCTACAATGAGCAGTTCTTC. It specifies CASGGRLVYNEQFF.

The sample holds many counts of this clonotype. The genes are TRBV29-1 and TRBJ2-3; TRBD1 might be the D (6 bases). V gave up 3 bases and J gave up 3 bases, with 16 bases separating them. The CDR3 is 15 residues long. Germline CDR1 reads SQVTM; CDR2 reads ANQGSEA. DNA for the CDR3: TGCAGCGTTGACTCGGCAGGGGTCGGGACAGATACGCAGTATTTT. It codes for CSVDSAGVGTDTQYF.

On this clonotype itself: This sequence may be a read error, since a much larger clone differs from it by one base. The chain is built from TRBV5-1 and TRBJ2-3; no clear D. The V end lost 4 bases, the J end lost 4 bases, and 16 bases lay between the germline ends. Germline CDR1 and CDR2: SGHRS and YFSETQ. The length of the CDR3 is 15 residues. The CDR3 spells CASSPDRISSDTQYF. The CDR3 DNA follows: TGCGCCAGCAGCCCGGACCGGATAAGCTCAGATACGCAGTATTTT.

The chain couples TRBV7-8 to TRBJ1-1; the match to TRBD1 covers 8 bases. Germline V lookup: CDR1 SGHVS, CDR2 FQNEAQ. The CDR3 totals 16 residues. V lost 5 bases to trimming and J lost 0 bases; unmatched junction nucleotides: 8. CDR3 residues: CASSPWTGRMNTEAFF. The CDR3 coding sequence is TGTGCCAGCAGCCCGTGGACAGGGAGAATGAACACTGAAGCTTTCTTT. The whole variable domain, filled in from reference TRBV7-8 and TRBJ1-1, reads GAGVSQSPRYKVAKRGQDVALRCDPISGHVSLFWYQQALGQGPEFLTYFQNEAQLDKSGLPSDRFFAERPEGSVSTLKIQRTQQEDSAVYLCASSPWTGRMNTEAFFGQGTRLTVV.

This clonotype was recorded many times. V usage is TRBV27 and J usage is TRBJ2-7; the D call may be TRBD1 or TRBD2 (5 bases each). The V gene's germline CDR1 is MNHEY and CDR2 SMNVEV (reference sequence). This CDR3 is 13 amino acids long. Trimming removed 3 bases at V and 5 bases at J, with 11 bases between. CDR3 coding DNA: TGTGCCAGCAGTTTGCCGGGGCGGGACGAGCAGTACTTC. Translated: CASSLPGRDEQYF.

This clonotype was counted many times. CDR3 in amino acids: CSARDFSGSNYNEQFF. The CDR3 DNA reads as TGCAGTGCTAGAGACTTTAGCGGGTCTAACTACAATGAGCAGTTCTTC. This chain links TRBV20-1 with TRBJ2-1; 7 bases agree with TRBD2. V dropped 0 bases and J dropped 3; count of bases not matched to a gene: 8. The CDR3 is 16 amino acids. Germline assignment: CDR1 DFQATT and CDR2 SNEGSKA (reference sequence).

This clonotype was found a few times. This rearrangement joins TRBV5-1 to TRBJ1-6; 7 nucleotides align to TRBD1. J was trimmed by 9 bases and V by 0 bases; bases with no gene match: 3. Looked up from germline, CDR1 is SGHRS and CDR2 is YFSETQ. The CDR3 consists of 14 residues. The chain's CDR3 is CASSLDRGGSPLHF. For the CDR3, the DNA is TGCGCCAGCAGCTTGGACAGGGGAGGTTCACCCCTCCACTTT.

In this sample, this clonotype turned up many times. The V gene is TRBV7-2, the J gene TRBJ1-5, with D possibly being TRBD1 (6 bases). The germline V and J ends were trimmed by 2 bases and 2 bases, with 10 bases remaining between them. This CDR3 is 15 amino acids long. Germline values: CDR1 SGHTA, CDR2 FQGNSA. CDR3 in DNA: TGTGCCAGCAGCTTAACCGCAGGGGGCAATCAGCCCCAGCATTTT. This translates into CASSLTAGGNQPQHF. Full variable domain (outside the CDR3, taken from reference TRBV7-2 and TRBJ1-5): GAGVSQSPSNKVTEKGKDVELRCDPISGHTALYWYRQSLGQGLEFLIYFQGNSAPDKSGLPSDRFSAERTGGSVSTLTIQRTQQEDSAVYLCASSLTAGGNQPQHFGDGTRLSIL.

This clonotype has a count of ten or more. This chain joins TRBV27 and TRBJ2-7; 8 nucleotides line up with TRBD1. There are 16 residues in the CDR3. V dropped 2 bases and J dropped 7; count of bases not matched to a gene: 13. Germline assignment: CDR1 MNHEY and CDR2 SMNVEV (reference sequence). The CDR3 is CASSLRSAGGLREQYF. CDR3 DNA: TGTGCCAGCAGTTTACGCTCGGCAGGGGGCCTGAGAGAGCAGTACTTC.

A note on this clonotype: Just one base apart from a much larger clone, this may be a read error. V and J are TRBV18 and TRBJ2-2, with 7 bases identical to TRBD1. The CDR3 consists of 15 residues. Germline assignment: CDR1 KGHSH and CDR2 LQKENI. With 2 bases clipped from V and 3 bases from J, the junction kept 3 bases outside the gene matches. The CDR3 spells CASSPWDSDTGELFF. As DNA, the CDR3 is TGTGCCAGCTCACCATGGGACAGCGACACCGGGGAGCTGTTTTTT.

In this sample, this clonotype turned up many times. The chain carries TRBV20-1 and TRBJ2-1; 7 bases line up with TRBD1. In germline, CDR1 is DFQATT, CDR2 SNEGSKA (reference sequence). This CDR3 is built from 11 residues. V shed 8 bases, J shed 6 bases, and the junction held 4 bases outside the gene matches. The CDR3 DNA reads TGCAGTTATACAGGGGTCAATGAGCAGTTCTTC. Protein sequence: CSYTGVNEQFF.